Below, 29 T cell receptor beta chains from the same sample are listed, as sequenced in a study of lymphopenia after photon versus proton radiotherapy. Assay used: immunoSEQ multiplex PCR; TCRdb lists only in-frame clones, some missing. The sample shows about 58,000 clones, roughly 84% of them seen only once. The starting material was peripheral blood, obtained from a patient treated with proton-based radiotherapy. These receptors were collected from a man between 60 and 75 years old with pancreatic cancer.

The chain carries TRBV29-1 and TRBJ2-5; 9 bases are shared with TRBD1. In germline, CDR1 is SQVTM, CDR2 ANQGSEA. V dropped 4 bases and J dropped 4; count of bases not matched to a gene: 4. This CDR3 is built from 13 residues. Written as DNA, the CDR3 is TGCAGCGTTGGGACAGGGGCGGGAGAGACCCAGTACTTC. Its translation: CSVGTGAGETQYF.

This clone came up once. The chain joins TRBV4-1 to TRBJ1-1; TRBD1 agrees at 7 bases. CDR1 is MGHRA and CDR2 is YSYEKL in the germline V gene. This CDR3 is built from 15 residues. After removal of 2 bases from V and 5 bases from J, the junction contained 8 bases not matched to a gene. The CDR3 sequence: CASSQPDRPGTEAFF. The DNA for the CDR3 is TGCGCCAGCAGCCAACCGGACAGGCCGGGAACTGAAGCTTTCTTT.

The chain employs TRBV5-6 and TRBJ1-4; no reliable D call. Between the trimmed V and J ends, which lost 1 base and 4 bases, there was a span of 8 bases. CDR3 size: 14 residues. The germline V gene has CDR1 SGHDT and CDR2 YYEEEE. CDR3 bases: TGTGCCAGCAGCTTGATCGAATTTAATGAAAAACTGTTTTTT. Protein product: CASSLIEFNEKLFF.

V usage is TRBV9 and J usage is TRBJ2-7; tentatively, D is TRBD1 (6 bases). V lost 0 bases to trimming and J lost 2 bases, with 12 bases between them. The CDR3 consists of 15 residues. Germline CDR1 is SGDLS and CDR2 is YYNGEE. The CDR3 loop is CASSVAVGAAYEQYF. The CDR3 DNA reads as TGTGCCAGCAGCGTAGCGGTGGGGGCCGCCTACGAGCAGTACTTC.

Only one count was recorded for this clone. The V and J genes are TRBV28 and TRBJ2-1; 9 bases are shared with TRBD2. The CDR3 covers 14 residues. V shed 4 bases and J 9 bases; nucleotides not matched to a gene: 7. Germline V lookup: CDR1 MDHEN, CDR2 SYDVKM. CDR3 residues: CASSSGTSFFEQFF. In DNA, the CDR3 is TGTGCCAGCAGTTCAGGGACTAGCTTCTTTGAGCAGTTCTTC.

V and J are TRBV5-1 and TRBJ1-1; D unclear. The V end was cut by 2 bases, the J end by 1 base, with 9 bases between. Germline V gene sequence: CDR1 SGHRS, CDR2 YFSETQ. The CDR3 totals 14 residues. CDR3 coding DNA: TGCGCCAGCAGCTTTAATAGTGCGAACACTGAAGCTTTCTTT. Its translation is CASSFNSANTEAFF.

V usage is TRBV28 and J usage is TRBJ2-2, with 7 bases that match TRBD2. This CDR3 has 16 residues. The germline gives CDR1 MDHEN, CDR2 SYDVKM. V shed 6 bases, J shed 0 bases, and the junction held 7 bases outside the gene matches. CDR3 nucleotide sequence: TGTGCCAGCAGACGACTAGCCGGCGCGAACACCGGGGAGCTGTTTTTT. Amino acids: CASRRLAGANTGELFF.

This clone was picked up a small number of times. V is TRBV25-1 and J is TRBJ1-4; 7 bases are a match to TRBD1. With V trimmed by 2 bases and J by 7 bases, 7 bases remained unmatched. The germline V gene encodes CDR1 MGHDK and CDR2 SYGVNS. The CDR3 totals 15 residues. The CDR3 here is CASSEGTDPFEKLFF. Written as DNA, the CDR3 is TGTGCCAGCAGTGAAGGGACAGACCCTTTTGAAAAACTGTTTTTT.

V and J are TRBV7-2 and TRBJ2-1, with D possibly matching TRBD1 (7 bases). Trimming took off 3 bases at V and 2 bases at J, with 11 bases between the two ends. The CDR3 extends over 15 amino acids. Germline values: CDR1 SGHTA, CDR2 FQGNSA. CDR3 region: CASSLSRGAYNEQFF. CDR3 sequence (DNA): TGTGCCAGCAGCTTGTCCAGGGGGGCCTACAATGAGCAGTTCTTC. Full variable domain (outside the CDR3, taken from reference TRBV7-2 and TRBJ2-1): GAGVSQSPSNKVTEKGKDVELRCDPISGHTALYWYRQSLGQGLEFLIYFQGNSAPDKSGLPSDRFSAERTGGSVSTLTIQRTQQEDSAVYLCASSLSRGAYNEQFFGPGTRLTVL.

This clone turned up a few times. CDR3 DNA: TGTGCCAGCAGCTTAGGGGCGGGACTAGCGGGAGTGGAGCAGTTCTTC. Its protein is CASSLGAGLAGVEQFF. The rearrangement links TRBV7-6 to TRBJ2-1, with TRBD2 matching over 14 bases. CDR1 SGHVS and CDR2 FNYEAQ come from the germline V gene. This CDR3 comprises 16 residues. V lost 1 base, J lost 10 bases, and 6 bases stayed unmatched. Supplemented by reference TRBV7-6 and TRBJ2-1, the full variable domain reads GAGVSQSPRYKVTKRGQDVALRCDPISGHVSLYWYRQALGQGPEFLTYFNYEAQQDKSGLPNDRFSAERPEGSISTLTIQRTEQRDSAMYRCASSLGAGLAGVEQFFGPGTRLTVL.

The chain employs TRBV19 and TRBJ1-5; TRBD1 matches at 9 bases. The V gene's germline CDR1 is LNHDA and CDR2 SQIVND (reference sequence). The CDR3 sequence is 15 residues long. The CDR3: CATDTGGVSGQPQHF. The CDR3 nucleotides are TGTGCTACTGACACAGGGGGCGTTTCGGGTCAGCCCCAGCATTTT.

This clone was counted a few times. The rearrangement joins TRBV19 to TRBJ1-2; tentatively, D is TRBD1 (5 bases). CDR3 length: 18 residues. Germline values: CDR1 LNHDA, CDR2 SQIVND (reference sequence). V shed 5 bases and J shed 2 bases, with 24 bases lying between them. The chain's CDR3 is CASSALRDFINPNYGYTF. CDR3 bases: TGTGCCAGTAGTGCCCTTCGGGACTTTATTAACCCCAACTATGGCTACACCTTC.

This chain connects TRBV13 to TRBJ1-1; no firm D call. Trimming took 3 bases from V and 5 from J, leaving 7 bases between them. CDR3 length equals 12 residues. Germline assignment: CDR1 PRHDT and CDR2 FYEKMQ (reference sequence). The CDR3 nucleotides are TGTGCCAGCAGCTTTCCCCGAACTGAAGCTTTCTTT. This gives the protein CASSFPRTEAFF.

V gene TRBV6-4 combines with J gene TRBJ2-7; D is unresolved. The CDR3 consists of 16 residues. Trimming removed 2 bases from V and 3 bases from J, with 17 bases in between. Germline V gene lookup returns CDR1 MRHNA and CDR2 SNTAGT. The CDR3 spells CASSDRMVGGSYEQYF. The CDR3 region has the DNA TGTGCCAGCAGTGACCGTATGGTGGGTGGAAGCTACGAGCAGTACTTC.

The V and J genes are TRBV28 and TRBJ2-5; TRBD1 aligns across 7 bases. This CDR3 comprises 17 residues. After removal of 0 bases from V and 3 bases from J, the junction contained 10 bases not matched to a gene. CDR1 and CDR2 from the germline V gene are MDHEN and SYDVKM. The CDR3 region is CASSLWRMGQREETQYF. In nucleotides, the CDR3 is TGTGCCAGCAGTTTATGGCGAATGGGACAGAGAGAAGAGACCCAGTACTTC.

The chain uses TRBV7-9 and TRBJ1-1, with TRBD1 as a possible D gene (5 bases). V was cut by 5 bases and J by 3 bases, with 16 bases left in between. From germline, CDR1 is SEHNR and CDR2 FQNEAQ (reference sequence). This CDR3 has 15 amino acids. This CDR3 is CASSPPMGVDTEAFF. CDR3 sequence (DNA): TGTGCCAGCAGCCCCCCAATGGGGGTGGACACTGAAGCTTTCTTT. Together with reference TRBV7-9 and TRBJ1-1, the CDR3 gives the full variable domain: DTGVSQNPRHKITKRGQNVTFRCDPISEHNRLYWYRQTLGQGPEFLTYFQNEAQLEKSRLLSDRFSAERPKGSFSTLEIQRTEQGDSAMYLCASSPPMGVDTEAFFGQGTRLTVV.

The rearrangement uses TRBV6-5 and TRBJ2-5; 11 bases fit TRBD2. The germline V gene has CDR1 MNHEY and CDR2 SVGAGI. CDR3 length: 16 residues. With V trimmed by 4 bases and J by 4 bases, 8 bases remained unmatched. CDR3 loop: CASSSLLAGVRETQYF. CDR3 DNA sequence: TGTGCCAGCAGTTCATTACTAGCGGGAGTAAGAGAGACCCAGTACTTC.

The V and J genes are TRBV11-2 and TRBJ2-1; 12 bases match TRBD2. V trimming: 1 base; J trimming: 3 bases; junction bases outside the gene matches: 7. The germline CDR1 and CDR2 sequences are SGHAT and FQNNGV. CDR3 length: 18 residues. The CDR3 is CASSLGRTSGTLYNEQFF. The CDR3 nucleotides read TGTGCCAGCAGCTTAGGGAGGACTAGCGGGACTCTCTACAATGAGCAGTTCTTC.

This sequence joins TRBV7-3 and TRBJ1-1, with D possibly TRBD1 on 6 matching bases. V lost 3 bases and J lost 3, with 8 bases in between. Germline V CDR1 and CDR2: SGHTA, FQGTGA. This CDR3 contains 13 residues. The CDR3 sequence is CASSFYRDTEAFF. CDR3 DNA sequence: TGTGCCAGCAGCTTCTACAGGGACACTGAAGCTTTCTTT.

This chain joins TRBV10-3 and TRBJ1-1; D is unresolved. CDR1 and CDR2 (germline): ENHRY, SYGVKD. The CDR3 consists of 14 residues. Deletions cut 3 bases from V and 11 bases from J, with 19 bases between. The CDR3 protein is CAISDGSTAGVAFF. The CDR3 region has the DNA TGTGCCATCAGTGACGGGAGCACCGCAGGTGTGGCTTTCTTT.

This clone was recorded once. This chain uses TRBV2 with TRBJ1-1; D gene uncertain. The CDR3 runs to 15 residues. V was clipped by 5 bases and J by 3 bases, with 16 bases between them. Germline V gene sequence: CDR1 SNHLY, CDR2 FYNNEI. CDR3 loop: CASSFRVPRDTEAFF. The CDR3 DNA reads TGTGCCAGCAGTTTCCGGGTCCCTCGGGACACTGAAGCTTTCTTT.

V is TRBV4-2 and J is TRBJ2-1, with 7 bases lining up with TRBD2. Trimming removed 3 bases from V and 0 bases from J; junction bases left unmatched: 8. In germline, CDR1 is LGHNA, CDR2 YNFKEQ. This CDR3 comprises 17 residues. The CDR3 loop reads CASSHLMSGNSYNEQFF. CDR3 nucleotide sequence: TGTGCCAGCAGCCATTTGATGAGCGGGAACTCCTACAATGAGCAGTTCTTC.

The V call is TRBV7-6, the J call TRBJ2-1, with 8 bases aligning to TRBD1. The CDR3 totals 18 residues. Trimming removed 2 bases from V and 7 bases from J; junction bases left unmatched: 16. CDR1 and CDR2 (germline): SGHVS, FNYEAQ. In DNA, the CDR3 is TGTGCCAGCAGCTTAAGCCTGGGCGGGGACAGGACGGCGAATGAGCAGTTCTTC. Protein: CASSLSLGGDRTANEQFF.

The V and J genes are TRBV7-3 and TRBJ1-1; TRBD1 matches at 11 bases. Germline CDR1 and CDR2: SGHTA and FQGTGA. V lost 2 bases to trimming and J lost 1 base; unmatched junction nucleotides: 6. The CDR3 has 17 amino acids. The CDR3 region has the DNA TGTGCCAGCAGCTTAGGACAGGGGGCTATGAGGAACACTGAAGCTTTCTTT. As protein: CASSLGQGAMRNTEAFF.

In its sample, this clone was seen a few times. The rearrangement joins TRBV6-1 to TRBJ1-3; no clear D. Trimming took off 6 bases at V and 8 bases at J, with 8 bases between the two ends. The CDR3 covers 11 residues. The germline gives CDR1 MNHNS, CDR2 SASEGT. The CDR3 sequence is CASSPMDTIYF. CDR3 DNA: TGTGCCAGCAGCCCAATGGACACCATATATTTT.

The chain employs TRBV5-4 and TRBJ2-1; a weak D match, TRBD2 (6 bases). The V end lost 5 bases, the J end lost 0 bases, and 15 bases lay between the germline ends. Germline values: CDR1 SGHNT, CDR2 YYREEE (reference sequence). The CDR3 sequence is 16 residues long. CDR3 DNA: TGTGCCAGCAGTTTCTTGAGCGGGCCCTCCTACAATGAGCAGTTCTTC. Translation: CASSFLSGPSYNEQFF.

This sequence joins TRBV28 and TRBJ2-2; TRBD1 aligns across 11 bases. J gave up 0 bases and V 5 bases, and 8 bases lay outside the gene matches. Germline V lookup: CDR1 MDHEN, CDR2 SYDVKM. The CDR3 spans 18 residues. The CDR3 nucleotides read TGTGCCAGCAGTACCGGACAGGGGGCGATCTCGAACACCGGGGAGCTGTTTTTT. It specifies CASSTGQGAISNTGELFF.

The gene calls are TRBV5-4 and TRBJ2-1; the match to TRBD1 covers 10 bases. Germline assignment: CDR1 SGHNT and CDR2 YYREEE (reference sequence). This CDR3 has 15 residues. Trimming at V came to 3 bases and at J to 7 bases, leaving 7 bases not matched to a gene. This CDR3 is CASSSRQGAGNEQFF. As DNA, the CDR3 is TGTGCCAGCAGCTCGCGACAGGGGGCTGGAAATGAGCAGTTCTTC.

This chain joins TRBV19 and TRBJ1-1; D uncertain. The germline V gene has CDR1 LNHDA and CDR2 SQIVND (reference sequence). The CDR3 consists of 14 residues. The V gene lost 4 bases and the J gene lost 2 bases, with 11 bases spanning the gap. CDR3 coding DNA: TGTGCCAGTAGTACCAGTTTGGGTAACACTGAAGCTTTCTTT. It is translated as CASSTSLGNTEAFF.